The 12 T cell receptor beta chains reported below all come from one sample, sequenced in a study of cytomegalovirus exposure and HLA in healthy donors. Vbeta (60) and Jbeta (13) primers were used in the PCR. TCRdb's table, derived via immunoSEQ multiplex PCR, lists solely in-frame clones and lacks some. Its listing shows 75,000 to 90,000 clones. The sequencing input was PBMCs. These receptor sequences come from a woman in her sixties or seventies in good health and CMV-seronegative.

The chain couples TRBV18 to TRBJ1-1; D possibly corresponds to TRBD1 (5 bases). This CDR3 region has 14 residues. The germline V and J ends were trimmed by 4 bases and 7 bases, with 16 bases remaining between them. Per the germline V gene, CDR1 is KGHSH and CDR2 is LQKENI. CDR3 nucleotides: TGTGCCAGCTCACTTACCCGGGACTCGGGTGAAGCTTTCTTT. Amino acids: CASSLTRDSGEAFF.

The chain carries TRBV14 and TRBJ2-5; D not certain. The V end lost 3 bases, the J end lost 3 bases, and 8 bases lay between the germline ends. Germline loops: CDR1 SGHDN, CDR2 FVKESK. This CDR3 region has 13 residues. The CDR3 spells CASSHNPEETQYF. DNA of the CDR3: TGTGCCAGCAGCCATAACCCGGAAGAGACCCAGTACTTC.

The CDR3 nucleotides read TGTGCCAGCTCACCTGCTGGGACTATCTACAATGAGCAGTTCTTC. Encoded protein: CASSPAGTIYNEQFF. This sequence joins TRBV18 and TRBJ2-1; TRBD2 agrees at 7 bases. The trim removed 3 bases at V and 3 bases at J, leaving 5 bases unmatched. The CDR3 sequence is 15 residues long. Germline V gene lookup returns CDR1 KGHSH and CDR2 LQKENI. Variable domain in full (rest from reference TRBV18 and TRBJ2-1): NAGVMQNPRHLVRRRGQEARLRCSPMKGHSHVYWYRQLPEEGLKFMVYLQKENIIDESGMPKERFSAEFPKEGPSILRIQQVVRGDSAAYFCASSPAGTIYNEQFFGPGTRLTVL.

The gene calls are TRBV4-1 and TRBJ2-3; D is possibly TRBD2 (6 bases). The CDR3 has 14 residues. The V gene lost 4 bases and the J gene lost 4 bases, with 12 bases spanning the gap. Per the germline V gene, CDR1 is MGHRA and CDR2 is YSYEKL. The CDR3 spells CASSLAVSPDTQYF. CDR3 nucleotide sequence: TGCGCCAGCAGCCTAGCGGTTAGTCCAGATACGCAGTATTTT.

J is TRBJ2-3 and V is TRBV9, with TRBD2 matching over 9 bases. CDR3 size: 15 residues. The junction had 5 bases not matched to a gene; V was cut back by 4 bases and J by 2 bases. Germline V gene data show CDR1 as SGDLS and CDR2 as YYNGEE. The CDR3 nucleotides read TGTGCCAGCAGCAAGACTAGCGGAATCACAGATACGCAGTATTTT. This gives the protein CASSKTSGITDTQYF.

This chain joins TRBV4-3 and TRBJ2-7, with TRBD2 matching 11 bases. Germline CDR1 reads LGHNA; CDR2 reads YSLEER. V lost 0 bases, J lost 7 bases, and 5 bases stayed unmatched. The CDR3 length is 15 residues. The CDR3 sequence is CASSQERLAGSEQYF. DNA for the CDR3: TGCGCCAGCAGCCAAGAGAGACTAGCGGGATCGGAGCAGTACTTC.

The chain employs TRBV2 and TRBJ2-2; possibly TRBD2 for D (6 bases). The CDR3 has 16 amino acids. Germline CDR1 is SNHLY and CDR2 is FYNNEI. V was trimmed by 7 bases and J by 5 bases, leaving 20 bases between them. In nucleotides, the CDR3 is TGTGCCAGCAAGGCCGGCGGAGGGCTGGTTACCGGGGAGCTGTTTTTT. Translated: CASKAGGGLVTGELFF. Together with reference TRBV2 and TRBJ2-2, the CDR3 gives the full variable domain: EPEVTQTPSHQVTQMGQEVILRCVPISNHLYFYWYRQILGQKVEFLVSFYNNEISEKSEIFDDQFSVERPDGSNFTLKIRSTKLEDSAMYFCASKAGGGLVTGELFFGEGSRLTVL.

This sequence joins TRBV15 and TRBJ1-4; 9 bases match TRBD1. The germline V gene encodes CDR1 LNHNV and CDR2 YYDKDF (reference sequence). The CDR3 is 14 residues long. V lost 9 bases and J lost 4; bases outside the gene matches: 6. CDR3 residues: CATETGQGNEKLFF. As DNA, the CDR3 is TGTGCCACAGAAACGGGACAGGGTAATGAAAAACTGTTTTTT. Full variable domain (rest looked up from reference TRBV15 and TRBJ1-4): DAMVIQNPRYQVTQFGKPVTLSCSQTLNHNVMYWYQQKSSQAPKLLFHYYDKDFNNEADTPDNFQSRRPNTSFCFLDIRSPGLGDTAMYLCATETGQGNEKLFFGSGTQLSVL.

The rearrangement joins TRBV29-1 to TRBJ2-3; D might be TRBD2 (5 bases). The length of the CDR3 is 13 residues. Germline CDR1 and CDR2: SQVTM and ANQGSEA. V was pared by 5 bases and J by 1 base, with 10 bases between. Written as DNA, the CDR3 is TGCAGCGTTCGGGGTAGCGGCACAGATACGCAGTATTTT. Translated: CSVRGSGTDTQYF.

The chain joins TRBV6-1 to TRBJ1-1, with TRBD1 identical over 8 bases. The V gene's germline CDR1 is MNHNS and CDR2 SASEGT. This CDR3 has 12 residues. After removal of 10 bases from V and 1 base from J, the junction contained 2 bases not matched to a gene. The DNA for the CDR3 is TGTGCCACCGACAGGGGGAACACTGAAGCTTTCTTT. Its translation is CATDRGNTEAFF.

The chain is built from TRBV10-3 and TRBJ2-7; 8 nucleotides align to TRBD2. The CDR3 has 13 residues. The V gene's germline CDR1 is ENHRY and CDR2 SYGVKD. V shed 4 bases, J shed 3 bases, and the junction held 2 bases outside the gene matches. CDR3 sequence reads: CAISGRGGYEQYF. The CDR3 bases are TGTGCCATCAGTGGTCGGGGGGGCTACGAGCAGTACTTC.

The V and J genes are TRBV7-9 and TRBJ1-3, with D unclear. CDR3 length equals 16 residues. The V gene lost 5 bases and the J gene lost 0 bases, with 14 bases spanning the gap. From germline, CDR1 is SEHNR and CDR2 FQNEAQ (reference sequence). The CDR3 here is CASSGRGGSSGNTIYF. The DNA for the CDR3 is TGTGCCAGCAGCGGGCGAGGCGGGAGCTCTGGAAACACCATATATTTT.